A single TCR beta chain is shown here with its context. Its antigen is not yet known. No much larger clonotype is one base removed from it; base qualities were not supplied. The cohort consisted of approximately 670 healthy bone marrow donors. At the time of sampling, every cohort member was nominally healthy, though immune exposures that went unrecorded were likely present. The donor tested CMV seropositive, placing the donor among the 250 to 350 seropositive members of the cohort. Every donor gave a peripheral blood sample, and the peripheral blood mononuclear cells from that sample were used for TCR beta sequencing. Genomic DNA extraction from the blood cell samples was performed with the Qiagen DNeasy Blood Extraction Kit. This sample is drawn from a study of cytomegalovirus exposure and HLA in healthy donors (dated 2017 in TCRdb). Regarding the complete study: In an earlier analysis of 450 to 750 of the donors, about 270 Gb of sequence data and some 120 million unique TCR beta sequences from about 179 million T cells were reported. An early release that covered fewer than 750 HLA-typed donors contained about 300 gigabases of sequencing data and some 87 million unique TCR sequences. In a later analysis, previously published TCR beta repertoires from some 640 donors were re-analyzed and high-resolution HLA genotyping was added so that TCR occurrence patterns could be studied. To decide whether each TCR beta V gene segment behaved as functional or pseudogenic, an earlier analysis of over 500 of the donors relied on high-throughput TCR beta sequencing. Among a few hundred genotyped donors of the cohort, an average of roughly 240,000 unique TCR beta nucleotide sequences were sequenced per donor, roughly 18% of them non-productive. Roughly 5 DR-DQ haplotypes were handled as single units for association and clustering, since linkage in the cohort was strong. Of the 350 to 450 genotyped donors, about 84% fell in the genetic ancestry cluster associated with self-reported Caucasian donors. All discovery cohort repertoires had been generated on a single sequencing platform. Donor age, sex, ethnicity and CMV serostatus were compiled alongside the repertoire data. Both class I and class II loci were covered by HLA typing, at four-digit resolution. In a later genetic analysis, genome-wide SNP genotypes for about 65% of the roughly 670 donors were used, and that subset was treated as a discovery cohort. To predict cytomegalovirus infection status, the study brought together high-throughput TCR immunosequencing, statistical association of individual TCRs with disease status, and machine learning. Typing coverage varied by locus: roughly 620-640 donors for A, B, C, DRB1 and DQB1; more than 500 for DQA1; about 590 for DPA1; 450 to 480 for DPB1. The T cell repertoires of under 750 subjects were profiled by immunosequencing and related to cytomegalovirus serostatus. The study aimed to test whether signatures of past pathogen exposure could be identified by cataloging public T cell receptors. In addition to the first cohort of 650 to 800 subjects, a separate validation cohort of about 120 different subjects was used. In the later analysis, no new phenotypic data were used to find candidate immune exposures; instead, reliance was placed on TCR beta sequences and their occurrence across donors.

Points the paper makes about the study in general: In a later analysis, most CMV-associated TCR beta chains were found to appear HLA-restricted, with HLA associations seemingly driven largely by CMV exposure. At a false discovery rate of 0.05, a later analysis linked fewer than 20,000 TCR beta sequences to specific HLA alleles. Correlated functional status among segregating V segments might reflect linkage disequilibrium, but an unknown experimental factor could not be ruled out. Three of the identified cytomegalovirus-associated TCR beta chains were confirmed in vitro to be specific for cytomegalovirus antigens. When HLA alleles, especially DR and DQ, strongly co-occurred, TCR associations were difficult to assign to individual alleles. According to a later analysis, parvovirus B19, influenza, CMV and Epstein-Barr virus appeared linked to several top co-occurrence clusters. A group of highly shared sequence variants was considered likely to be a technical artifact of the sequencing pipeline. Broadly in line with IMGT annotations, most TCR beta V segments showed up in productive rearrangements about 87% or about 30% of the time in an earlier analysis of approximately 600 of the donors. Fewer than 20 rarely observed V segments, including chromosome 9 orphons, were excluded from the earlier analysis of a few hundred of the donors because counts were too low. The only immune exposure information available for the cohort was CMV serostatus. Because some donors lacked HLA typing at each locus, the association tests relied only on the typed subset. According to the authors, the approach could potentially be generalized to other disease states and immunological phenotypes. While some public TCRs were present in many individuals, most TCR sequences turned up only very rarely across donors. In a later analysis, TCR association rates were found to vary across HLA loci, with the most associated TCRs seen for DRB1 alleles and the fewest for HLA-C alleles. According to a later genetic analysis, donors in an Asian-associated ancestry cluster had fewer N-insertions in productive TCRs than the approximately 670-donor mean. The study gave a list of some 150 TCR beta chains associated with cytomegalovirus. A further reported finding was that TCR beta sequences accurately predicted the HLA-A and HLA-B alleles for most subjects in the first cohort. Compared with equally common non-associated chains, HLA-associated TCR beta chains in a later analysis were more clonally expanded and had lower generation probabilities. The presence/absence analyses assumed that sequencing depth was roughly uniform across donors, and that assumption may not be true. Because the 87-base-pair reads could not distinguish some IMGT-functional V segments, including TRBV6-2 and TRBV6-3, those segments were excluded. The classifier was reported to diagnose cytomegalovirus status with high specificity and sensitivity in both the original cohort and the validation cohort. Only TCR beta chains were sequenced in this cohort, and the absence of alpha or paired-chain data limited detectable features. In a later genetic analysis, a missense DCLRE1C variant was associated with V-gene and J-gene trimming of TCR beta chains, and the association was replicated in an independent cohort.

Its CDR3 holds 14 amino acids, cysteine through phenylalanine. Just CDR3 DNA is preserved here, 42 bases in frame from base 1. Ends trimmed: V by 4 bases, J by 4 bases; bases unmatched to a gene: 2. The germline V gene supplies CDR1 ENHRY and CDR2 SYGVKD. Library method: the immunoSEQ multiplex PCR assay. A mixture of 60 forward primers for TCR Vbeta segments and 13 reverse primers for TCR Jbeta segments was used in the multiplex PCR. The CDR3 region of rearranged TCR beta genes was amplified from genomic DNA by a multiplex PCR assay. The Illumina HiSeq System was used to sequence the amplified TCR beta libraries as 87-base-pair reads. Per the source publication's procedure: A later analysis tallied 75 million to 95 million unique TCR beta chains across the 700 or so repertoires, and about 12 million of those chains were shared by two or more donors. A nearest-neighbor algorithm error-corrected the raw reads and collapsed the reads into unique sequences, merging closely related sequences to remove PCR and sequencing errors. CDR3 sequences were aligned to IMGT reference sequences to assign V, D and J gene segments. For a sequence to be retained, a match of at least six nucleotides to both a V gene segment and a J gene segment was required. A rearrangement counted as productive if the CDR3 had no stop codons and remained in frame with V and J, and every other rearrangement counted as non-productive. CDR3 was defined by IMGT convention, running from the second conserved V-encoded cysteine to the conserved J-encoded phenylalanine. In an earlier analysis of approximately 590 of the donors, sequences lacking an unambiguous match to a single V gene segment were excluded. In an earlier analysis of approximately 590 of the donors, a V segment was called functional when productive rearrangements were above 56.7%, and segregating when the standard deviation between donors exceeded 5%. A statistical classification framework was built for diagnosing cytomegalovirus status from the catalog of TCR beta chain sequences. In a later analysis, V and J genes were assigned by comparing TCR nucleotide sequences against IMGT/GENE-DB human TR gene sequences. The TCRdist pipeline was used in a later analysis to assign CDR3 sequences and most-parsimonious VDJ recombination scenarios. A later analysis defined each TCR beta chain by its CDR3 amino acid sequence plus V-gene family, and excluded reads lacking a unique V-gene family. In a later analysis, around 600 highly shared, low-generation-probability nucleotide sequences were removed to address suspected cross-contamination and a sequencing artifact. For each public chain, a later analysis derived a clonal expansion index from normalized ranks of inferred template counts within each repertoire. Generation probabilities in a later analysis came from a VDJ recombination model fitted to out-of-frame rearrangements, and those results were checked against IGoR. In a later analysis, TCR-TCR, TCR-HLA and TCR-CMV co-occurrence was scored with hypergeometric tests, and a repertoire-size bias correction was applied to TCR pairs. A later analysis estimated false discovery rates by permuting HLA or CMV assignments 20 times. In a later analysis, co-occurring TCRs were grouped using DBSCAN, with TCRdist sequence similarity added in when clustering inside HLA-allele-positive subsets. For co-occurrence clustering, repertoires with fewer than 30,000 or more than 120,000 public chains were excluded, along with four or five repertoires with anomalous nucleotide sharing. TCRdb's version of the immuneACCESS table is confined to in-frame rearrangements and falls short of the full clone set. An unresolved V gene accounts for under half of the shortfall where checked; the remainder is of unknown origin. For V, J and clone size, that table is used; D and trimming come from the DNA. This sample holds about 150,000 clones; about 70% were observed only once. The top ten clonotypes cover approximately 2% of the sample.

Source material: PBMCs. This receptor was taken from a woman aged 60-75 years in good health and CMV-seropositive. The chain was built from TRBV10-3 and TRBJ2-3; TRBD2 agrees with 10 junctional bases. At the DNA level, the sequence is TGTGCCATCAGTGCAGCGGGAGGGGCAGATACGCAGTATTTT. Protein translation: CAISAAGGADTQYF.